This T cell receptor beta chain was sequenced in a study of cytomegalovirus exposure and HLA in healthy donors. Study-level information: The same platform as the roughly 630 first-cohort repertoires was used for the roughly 130 validation repertoires, a later analysis reported.

Study results and caveats: The investigators catalogued 150 to 200 TCR beta chains as cytomegalovirus-associated. Reported performance of the classifier showed diagnosis of cytomegalovirus status with high specificity and sensitivity.

V shed 3 bases, J shed 7 bases, and the junction held 9 bases outside the gene matches. This CDR3 comprises 16 residues. The V gene's germline CDR1 is MGHRA and CDR2 YSYEKL. Note on this clone: What it binds is unknown.

Using immunoSEQ multiplex PCR, the repertoire was profiled, and TCRdb retains in-frame clones only, with some absent. The table shows 150,000 to 200,000 clones, with 65% to 90% occurring only once. The chain couples TRBV4-1 to TRBJ1-5, with TRBD1 matching over 10 bases. This clonotype originated in a woman younger than 30 in good health and CMV-seronegative. Sample: PBMCs. In nucleotides, the CDR3 is TGCGCCAGCAGCCACGTAATGACAGGGGGCGGACAGCCCCAGCATTTT. Amino acid sequence: CASSHVMTGGGQPQHF.